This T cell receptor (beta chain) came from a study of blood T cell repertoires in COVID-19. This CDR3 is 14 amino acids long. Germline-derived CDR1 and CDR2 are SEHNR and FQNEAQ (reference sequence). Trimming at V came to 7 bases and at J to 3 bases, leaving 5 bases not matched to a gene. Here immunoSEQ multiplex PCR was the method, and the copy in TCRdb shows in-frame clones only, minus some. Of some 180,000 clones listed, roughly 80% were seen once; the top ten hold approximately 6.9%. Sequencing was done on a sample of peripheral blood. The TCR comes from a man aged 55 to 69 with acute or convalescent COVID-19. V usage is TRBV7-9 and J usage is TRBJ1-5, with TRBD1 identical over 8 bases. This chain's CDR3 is CASTSGQDNQPQHF. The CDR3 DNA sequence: TGTGCCAGCACTTCGGGACAGGACAATCAGCCCCAGCATTTT.